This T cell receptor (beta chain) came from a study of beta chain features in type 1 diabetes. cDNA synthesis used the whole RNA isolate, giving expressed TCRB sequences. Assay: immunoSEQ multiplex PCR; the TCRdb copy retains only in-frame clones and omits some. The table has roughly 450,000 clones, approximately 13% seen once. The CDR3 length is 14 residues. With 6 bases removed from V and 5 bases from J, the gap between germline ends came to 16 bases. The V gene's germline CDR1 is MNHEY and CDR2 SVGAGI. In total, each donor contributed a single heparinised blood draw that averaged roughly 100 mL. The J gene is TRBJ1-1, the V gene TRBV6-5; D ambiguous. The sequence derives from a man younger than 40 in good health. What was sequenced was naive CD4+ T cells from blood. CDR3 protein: CASSPAGIGTEAFF. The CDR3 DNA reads TGTGCCAGCAGCCCCGCGGGGATTGGGACTGAAGCTTTCTTT.